This TCR beta chain is from a study of blood T cell repertoires in COVID-19. Remarks on this clone: At the DNA level, this CDR3 is encoded by other sequences in the same sample as well.

The V gene's germline CDR1 is SQVTM and CDR2 ANQGSEA. Trimming stripped 3 bases from V and 1 base from J, with 9 bases between. The CDR3 length is 13 residues. Sequencing was performed with immunoSEQ multiplex PCR; in TCRdb, only in-frame clones are kept and a portion is missing. The sample has under 30,000 clones, 85% to 95% seen once; the top ten hold under 4.5%. The TCR comes from a woman aged 50 to 60 with active COVID-19. The material sequenced was peripheral blood. This chain links TRBV29-1 with TRBJ1-2; TRBD1 is a possible D gene (5 bases). CDR3 sequence reads: CSVEPGNNYGYTF. For the CDR3, the DNA is TGCAGCGTTGAGCCAGGGAATAACTATGGCTACACCTTC.